The rows below give T cell receptor beta chains drawn from one sample of a study of vaccination and CD4 T cells after COVID-19. No antigens are known for them. In TCRdb, the PCR reads were re-called with MiXCR into one record per CDR3 protein. The sample has some 14,000 distinct CDR3 sequences; approximately 29% are singletons. Source material: cultured CD4+ T cells from blood. All receptors derive from a human donor with COVID-19. CDR3s include the opening cysteine and the closing phenylalanine or tryptophan. D genes are given only for firm matches. Size is stated for part of the rows, as once, few or many counts, or as a class when the clone is expanded.

CDR3 DNA | CDR3 protein | clone size | D gene | J gene | V gene
TGTGCCAGCAGCTTGCGCCGAGGACAGGGGCGACAACCAGGGGAAAAACTGTTTTTT | CASSLRRGQGRQPGEKLFF | few | TRBD1 | TRBJ1-4 | TRBV7-4
TGCAGTGCAGGGCCCGCCTACGAGCAGTACTTC | CSAGPAYEQYF | few | NA | TRBJ2-7 | TRBV20-1
TGTGCCAGTAGTACCCCACAGGGGTTTAGCAATCAGCCCCAGCATTTT | CASSTPQGFSNQPQHF | NA | TRBD1 | TRBJ1-5 | TRBV19
TGCAGTGCTAGAGATCAGAGGAGCAATCAGCCCCAGCATTTT | CSARDQRSNQPQHF | medium-sized | NA | TRBJ1-5 | TRBV20-1
TGTGCCAGCAGCTCGGGGAGACACGGGGGGCAGTTCTTC | CASSSGRHGGQFF | NA | NA | TRBJ2-1 | TRBV7-2
TGTGCCAGCAGTTACTCTCCAGGGATATCCAACGAAGCTTTCTTT | CASSYSPGISNEAFF | NA | NA | TRBJ1-1 | TRBV6-5
TGTGCCAGCAGCTTGGGGGACCAAGCCGGCACGCAGTATTTT | CASSLGDQAGTQYF | NA | NA | TRBJ2-3 | TRBV5-4
TGTGCTGGGGGAATGGGGCTAGATCAGCCCCAGCATTTT | CAGGMGLDQPQHF | few | NA | TRBJ1-5 | TRBV12-5
TGTGCCAGCAGCGTAGGGACTAGCGGGGGGGCCCAGTCCTACGAGCAGTACTTC | CASSVGTSGGAQSYEQYF | NA | TRBD2 | TRBJ2-7 | TRBV9
TGTGCCAGCAGCTTTGCGGGGGCTGGGGCCAACGTCCTGACTTTC | CASSFAGAGANVLTF | few | TRBD2 | TRBJ2-6 | TRBV5-4
TGTGCCACCAGTGACCAGGACAGGGGTACCTTGAATGAGCAGTTCTTC | CATSDQDRGTLNEQFF | NA | TRBD1 | TRBJ2-1 | TRBV24-1
TGCAGTGCTAGAGGAAGCGAGCAGTACTTC | CSARGSEQYF | few | NA | TRBJ2-7 | TRBV20-1
TGTGCCACCAGTGATCGACAGGGAAATTCACCCCTCCACTTT | CATSDRQGNSPLHF | few | TRBD1 | TRBJ1-6 | TRBV24-1
TGTGCCAGCACCGAGGTGGGACGGGGCGGGACCGGGGAGCTGTTTTTT | CASTEVGRGGTGELFF | once | NA | TRBJ2-2 | TRBV2
TGTGCCAGCAAGGAGACGGGCTCCTACAATGAGCAGTTCTTC | CASKETGSYNEQFF | few | NA | TRBJ2-1 | TRBV6-1
TGCAACGGAGGGGCCCCGGGAGGCTACACCTTC | CNGGAPGGYTF | NA | NA | TRBJ1-2 | TRBV20-1
TGTGCCAGCAGTTACTCGCCCTCGTCTCGCACTGAAGCTTTCTTT | CASSYSPSSRTEAFF | NA | NA | TRBJ1-1 | TRBV6-2/TRBV6-3
TGTGCCAGCAGCTCCCGGGACAAAGCTTTCTTT | CASSSRDKAFF | NA | NA | TRBJ1-1 | TRBV11-3